This TCR beta chain was profiled in a study of CD8 T cells in Susac syndrome. The CDR3 length is 14 residues. The J segment lost 5 bases and the V segment lost 8 bases, leaving 9 bases of the junction unmatched. CDR1 and CDR2 from the germline V gene are SQVTM and ANQGSEA. An input of roughly 0.5 to 1 ug of RNA was subjected to reverse transcription using random hexamers. TCRdb re-called the immunoSEQ multiplex PCR reads with MiXCR, one entry per CDR3 protein. This sample yields some 200,000 distinct CDR3 sequences, of which around 96% are seen a single time; 0.085% to 0.095% belongs to the top ten. This chain connects TRBV29-1 to TRBJ2-3; 11 bases line up with TRBD2. This sequence originates from a human donor with multiple sclerosis. Sequencing was carried out using CD4+ T cells from PBMCs. The CDR3 region is CSLKTSGIIDTQYF. The CDR3 DNA follows: TGCAGCCTCAAGACTAGCGGGATTATAGATACGCAGTATTTT.